This T cell receptor (beta chain) was recovered during a study of cytomegalovirus exposure and HLA in healthy donors (TCRdb year 2017). Some background on the complete study: According to a later analysis, one platform produced both the roughly 120 validation repertoires and the 670 or so repertoires of the first cohort. The aim of the study was to test whether cataloging public T cell receptors could identify signatures of past pathogen exposure. Besides the first cohort of more than 650 subjects, a separate validation cohort made up of over a hundred different subjects was used. To predict cytomegalovirus infection status, the study brought together high-throughput TCR immunosequencing, statistical association of individual TCRs with disease status, and machine learning. Summary of the overall study and its limitations: Three of the identified cytomegalovirus-associated TCR beta chains were confirmed in vitro to be specific for cytomegalovirus antigens. Across donors, most TCR sequences were observed very rarely, whereas some public TCRs were present in many individuals. The classifier was reported to diagnose cytomegalovirus status with high specificity and sensitivity in both the original cohort and the validation cohort. Subsequent analysis determined that TCRs grouped into clusters in the first cohort also showed a tendency toward co-occurrence across the 130 or so validation repertoires, and approximately 94% of cluster scores exceeded 0. In the study, approximately 160 TCR beta chains were listed as associated with cytomegalovirus. According to the authors, the approach could potentially be generalized to other disease states and immunological phenotypes. The validation cohort had no HLA typing available for a later analysis, so co-occurrence within that cohort was assessed over all 120 or so repertoires.

Ends trimmed: V by 4 bases, J by 7 bases; bases unmatched to a gene: 9. Reading from cysteine to phenylalanine, the CDR3 counts 15 amino acids. The retained sequence is limited to the CDR3, 45 bases, with the frame set at the first base. CDR1 and CDR2 were assigned from the germline V gene as SGHRS and YFSETQ. Donors formed part of the validation cohort, which comprised over a hundred subjects and was distinct from the first cohort of 666 subjects. The method was the immunoSEQ multiplex PCR assay. In the authors' own workflow: To diagnose cytomegalovirus status from the catalog of TCR beta chain sequences, a statistical classification framework was built. Here the immuneACCESS table is served through TCRdb, limited to in-frame sequences with V and J called. Missing clones are a known gap in these copies; in checked studies unresolved V genes cover under half, and the rest lacks a known reason. V, J and clone size were drawn from that table, and D and trimming were deduced from the DNA. The sample contains 110,000 to 150,000 clones, just over 85% of them found a single time. Approximately 7.5% of the sample lies in the top ten.

With regard to this clone: The antigen this receptor binds is unknown. The input lacks base qualities; no much larger clone sits a single base away.

The sequence joins TRBV5-1 to TRBJ2-1, and TRBD2 matches 9 of the central bases. This clonotype originated in a woman in her late teens or twenties in good health and CMV-seropositive. Specimen: PBMCs. The DNA sequence is TGCGCCAGCAGCCGAGCGGGGGGCCGGCTTAATGAGCAGTTCTTC. It encodes CASSRAGGRLNEQFF.